This T cell receptor (beta chain) stems from a study of blood T cell repertoires in COVID-19. The overall study: T cells, B-cell-depleted T cells, or PBMCs provided the cDNA or gDNA that served as material.

Here immunoSEQ multiplex PCR was the method, and the copy in TCRdb shows in-frame clones only, minus some. The sample holds 80,000 to 100,000 clones, about four fifths seen once. V lost 3 bases, J lost 5 bases, and 17 bases lay in between. Germline assignment: CDR1 KGHSH and CDR2 LQKENI. This CDR3 has 15 residues. The receptor comes from an older man with acute or convalescent COVID-19. Input material: peripheral blood. J is TRBJ2-7 and V is TRBV18; maybe TRBD1 (5 bases). The CDR3 sequence: CASSPGLPSVNEQYF. The CDR3 region has the DNA TGTGCCAGCTCACCGGGGCTGCCCTCCGTAAACGAGCAGTACTTC.